Below are 20 T cell receptor beta chains sequenced from a single sample in a study of persistence of HIV-infected CD4 T cells. The libraries were made with immunoSEQ version 4 in survey mode. Sequencing used immunoSEQ multiplex PCR; TCRdb keeps in-frame clones, though not all of them. The sample has around 60,000 clones, more than 70% seen once. The antigens these receptors bind are not known. Overlapping HIV-1 Gag 15-mer peptides at approximately 1 ug per peptide per mL were used. Sorted nonresponding memory CD4+ T cells were CD40L-negative, CD69-negative, CD45RO-high. The input for sequencing was CD4+ T cells sorted from PBMCs after approximately 20-hour stimulation, taken from a patient who received antiretroviral therapy. These receptors all stem from an adult man with HIV who was CMV-seropositive.

The V gene is TRBV28, the J gene TRBJ1-1; D is ambiguous. Germline V gene sequence: CDR1 MDHEN, CDR2 SYDVKM. Trimming took 2 bases from V and 2 from J, leaving 3 bases between them. The CDR3 extends over 12 amino acids. The CDR3 DNA sequence: TGTGCCAGCAGTTTAGAAAACACTGAAGCTTTCTTT. Residues: CASSLENTEAFF.

In this sample, this clone turned up once. V and J are TRBV5-1 and TRBJ2-7; TRBD2 agrees at 13 bases. This CDR3 comprises 14 residues. From germline, CDR1 is SGHRS and CDR2 YFSETQ. V shed 4 bases and J 5 bases; nucleotides not matched to a gene: 3. As DNA, the CDR3 is TGCGCCAGCAGCACTAGCGGGGGGGCCGACGAGCAGTACTTC. Translated: CASSTSGGADEQYF.

CDR3 in amino acids: CASSEFPTGGSGQPQHF. The CDR3 region has the DNA TGTGCCAGCAGTGAATTCCCGACAGGGGGATCGGGTCAGCCCCAGCATTTT. The V call is TRBV2, the J call TRBJ1-5, with TRBD1 matching 9 bases. V was pared by 2 bases and J by 6 bases, with 11 bases of the junction left unmatched. The germline V gene has CDR1 SNHLY and CDR2 FYNNEI. CDR3 length: 17 amino acids.

This rearrangement joins TRBV19 to TRBJ2-7; no reliable D call. V lost 3 bases and J 3 bases, leaving 9 bases between the germline ends. Germline-derived CDR1 and CDR2 are LNHDA and SQIVND (reference sequence). This CDR3 is 13 amino acids long. As DNA, the CDR3 is TGTGCCAGTAGTATTGGATTTCACTACGAGCAGTACTTC. Its protein product is CASSIGFHYEQYF.

This clone has only a few counts. The chain carries TRBV28 and TRBJ2-7, with a tentative D call TRBD1 (5 bases). Germline CDR1 MDHEN, CDR2 SYDVKM. The V and J ends lost 6 bases and 3 bases respectively, with 9 bases between them. CDR3 size: 12 residues. CDR3 nucleotides: TGTGCCAGCAGGAAGGGGCTCTACGAGCAGTACTTC. It specifies CASRKGLYEQYF.

The CDR3 reads CASSVESGVNSPLHF. CDR3 DNA sequence: TGTGCCAGCAGCGTAGAGTCAGGGGTGAATTCACCCCTCCACTTT. The V gene is TRBV9, the J gene TRBJ1-6; TRBD1 is a possible D gene (6 bases). The CDR3 has 15 amino acids. The V gene lost 0 bases and the J gene lost 7 bases, with 11 bases spanning the gap. Germline V gene sequence: CDR1 SGDLS, CDR2 YYNGEE.

To note about this clone: Different DNA sequences within this sample yield the same CDR3. The genes are TRBV18 and TRBJ1-1; D not resolved. The CDR3 runs to 13 residues. CDR1 and CDR2 (germline): KGHSH, LQKENI. V was shortened by 3 bases and J by 2 bases, with 7 bases between the two germline ends. Here the CDR3 DNA reads TGTGCCAGCTCACCGACTTTAAACACTGAAGCTTTCTTT. Its translation is CASSPTLNTEAFF.

The chain uses TRBV5-5 and TRBJ1-1; D might be TRBD1 (5 bases). Germline assignment: CDR1 SGHKS and CDR2 YYEKEE (reference sequence). This CDR3 has 14 residues. Trimming removed 0 bases at V and 6 bases at J, with 12 bases between. CDR3 protein: CASSLVAGSPEAFF. CDR3 nucleotides: TGTGCCAGCAGCTTGGTAGCAGGGAGCCCTGAAGCTTTCTTT. The whole variable domain, filled in from reference TRBV5-5 and TRBJ1-1, reads DAGVTQSPTHLIKTRGQQVTLRCSPISGHKSVSWYQQVLGQGPQFIFQYYEKEERGRGNFPDRFSARQFPNYSSELNVNALLLGDSALYLCASSLVAGSPEAFFGQGTRLTVV.

The chain is built from TRBV27 and TRBJ1-3; 11 bases fit TRBD1. Germline-derived CDR1 and CDR2 are MNHEY and SMNVEV (reference sequence). The CDR3 is 15 residues long. Unmatched junction bases numbered 10, after V lost 8 bases and J lost 7 bases. The CDR3 DNA follows: TGTGCCAGCCGCTCCGGGACAGGGGGAATGAACACCATATATTTT. As protein: CASRSGTGGMNTIYF.

CDR3 sequence: CASSLIAGPDGYTF. CDR3 sequence (DNA): TGTGCCAGCTCACTGATTGCAGGCCCGGACGGCTACACCTTC. The chain couples TRBV18 to TRBJ1-2, with D hard to call. CDR1 KGHSH and CDR2 LQKENI come from the germline V gene. The CDR3 is made up of 14 amino acids. V was pared by 4 bases and J by 8 bases, with 17 bases between.

V and J are TRBV6-1 and TRBJ1-5; tentative D call: TRBD1 (6 bases). CDR3 length: 16 residues. Germline-derived CDR1 and CDR2 are MNHNS and SASEGT. Trimming took off 2 bases at V and 0 bases at J, with 11 bases between the two ends. The CDR3 nucleotides read TGTGCCAGCAGTGAATACGGACAGTATAGCAATCAGCCCCAGCATTTT. This sequence encodes CASSEYGQYSNQPQHF.

The chain couples TRBV7-6 to TRBJ1-4; 7 bases match TRBD1. The CDR3 spans 16 residues. V gave up 5 bases and J gave up 0 bases; unmatched junction bases: 6. Germline loops: CDR1 SGHVS, CDR2 FNYEAQ. The CDR3 reads CASSAGQTTTNEKLFF. CDR3 coding DNA: TGTGCCAGCAGCGCGGGACAGACCACAACTAATGAAAAACTGTTTTTT. Variable domain in full (rest from reference TRBV7-6 and TRBJ1-4): GAGVSQSPRYKVTKRGQDVALRCDPISGHVSLYWYRQALGQGPEFLTYFNYEAQQDKSGLPNDRFSAERPEGSISTLTIQRTEQRDSAMYRCASSAGQTTTNEKLFFGSGTQLSVL.

This chain connects TRBV3-1 (or the pseudogene TRBV3-2) to TRBJ1-3, with D possibly TRBD1 on 5 matching bases. The CDR3 totals 15 residues. V gave up 2 bases and J gave up 4 bases, with 12 bases separating them. Germline lookup yields CDR1 LGHDT and CDR2 YNNKEL (reference sequence). Written as DNA, the CDR3 is TGTGCCAGCAGCCAAAGGGGTTTCGAGGGAAACACCATATATTTT. This gives the protein CASSQRGFEGNTIYF.

The sample holds a few counts of this clone. The J gene is TRBJ2-1, the V gene TRBV3-1 (or the pseudogene TRBV3-2); the match to TRBD1 covers 9 bases. In germline, CDR1 is LGHDT, CDR2 YNNKEL (reference sequence). Trimming cost V 5 bases and J 7 bases; bases outside gene matches: 12. CDR3 length: 16 residues. This CDR3 is CASSTRTGVSGNEQFF. The CDR3 DNA reads TGTGCCAGCAGCACCCGGACAGGGGTGAGTGGGAATGAGCAGTTCTTC.

The CDR3 sequence is CASRRSDTEAFF. The CDR3 DNA reads as TGTGCCAGCAGGAGGTCGGACACTGAAGCTTTCTTT. The chain carries TRBV6-5 and TRBJ1-1; D gene unclear. Germline V gene data show CDR1 as MNHEY and CDR2 as SVGAGI. The CDR3 covers 12 residues. The germline V and J ends were trimmed by 6 bases and 3 bases, with 8 bases remaining between them.

V usage is TRBV6-5 and J usage is TRBJ1-2; D is ambiguous. The ends were cut back, 4 bases at V and 5 bases at J, with 11 bases in the middle. The CDR3 is 13 residues long. Germline V lookup: CDR1 MNHEY, CDR2 SVGAGI. CDR3 DNA: TGTGCCAGCAGTTTGGGAAGGGTTTATGGCTACACCTTC. This codes for CASSLGRVYGYTF.

V usage is TRBV2 and J usage is TRBJ1-2; D unresolved. The CDR3 extends over 13 amino acids. Germline loops: CDR1 SNHLY, CDR2 FYNNEI. With 0 bases removed from V and 8 bases from J, the gap between germline ends came to 10 bases. CDR3 DNA sequence: TGTGCCAGCAGTGAAGCGCTTAATAGGGGCTACACCTTC. Translation: CASSEALNRGYTF.

DNA for the CDR3: TGTGCCAGCAGCTTGGAGGGGACAGGGCTCAATGAGCAGTTCTTC. Protein sequence: CASSLEGTGLNEQFF. The chain couples TRBV5-4 to TRBJ2-1; 9 nucleotides align to TRBD1. Germline CDR1 SGHNT, CDR2 YYREEE (reference sequence). The CDR3 has 15 amino acids. V was pared by 0 bases and J by 6 bases, with 4 bases of the junction left unmatched.

The CDR3 DNA reads as TGCGCCAGCACCTCCGGGTGGGTGGGATCAGAGACCCAGTACTTC. This gives the protein CASTSGWVGSETQYF. The V call is TRBV5-1, the J call TRBJ2-5; no reliable D call. Between the trimmed V and J ends, which lost 6 bases and 4 bases, there was a span of 19 bases. The CDR3 contains 15 residues. The germline CDR1 and CDR2 sequences are SGHRS and YFSETQ. Using reference TRBV5-1 and TRBJ2-5 for the parts outside the CDR3, the full variable domain is KAGVTQTPRYLIKTRGQQVTLSCSPISGHRSVSWYQQTPGQGLQFLFEYFSETQRNKGNFPGRFSGRQFSNSRSEMNVSTLELGDSALYLCASTSGWVGSETQYFGPGTRLLVL.

The rearrangement uses TRBV19 and TRBJ1-1; perhaps TRBD1 as D (5 bases). V was trimmed by 6 bases and J by 6 bases, leaving 23 bases between them. Germline V gene lookup returns CDR1 LNHDA and CDR2 SQIVND (reference sequence). The CDR3 sequence is 16 residues long. In nucleotides, the CDR3 is TGTGCCAGTAGGAACCTAGAGGTGGGAATGGGGGCTGAAGCTTTCTTT. It yields the protein CASRNLEVGMGAEAFF.